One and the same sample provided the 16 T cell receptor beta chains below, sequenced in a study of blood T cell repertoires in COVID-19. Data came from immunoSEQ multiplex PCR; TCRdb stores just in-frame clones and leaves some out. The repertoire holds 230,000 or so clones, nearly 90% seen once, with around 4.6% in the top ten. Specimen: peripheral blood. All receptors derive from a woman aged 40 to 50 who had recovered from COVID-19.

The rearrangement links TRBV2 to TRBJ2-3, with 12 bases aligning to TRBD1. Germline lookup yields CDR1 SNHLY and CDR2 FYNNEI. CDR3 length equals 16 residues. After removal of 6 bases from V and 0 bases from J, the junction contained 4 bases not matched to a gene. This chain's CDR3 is CASRGTGGWSTDTQYF. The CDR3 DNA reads TGTGCCAGCAGGGGGACAGGGGGCTGGAGCACAGATACGCAGTATTTT.

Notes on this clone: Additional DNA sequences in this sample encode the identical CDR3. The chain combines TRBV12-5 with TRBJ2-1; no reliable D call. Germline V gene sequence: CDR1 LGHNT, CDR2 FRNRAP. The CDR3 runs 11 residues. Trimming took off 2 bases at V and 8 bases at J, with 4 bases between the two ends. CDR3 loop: CASGLRDEQFF. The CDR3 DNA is TGTGCTAGTGGTTTGCGTGATGAGCAGTTCTTC.

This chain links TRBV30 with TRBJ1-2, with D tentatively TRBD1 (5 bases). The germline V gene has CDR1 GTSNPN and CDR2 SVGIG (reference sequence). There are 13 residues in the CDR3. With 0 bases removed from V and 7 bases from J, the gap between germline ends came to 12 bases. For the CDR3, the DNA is TGTGCCTGGAGTGTACTAGGGAGGGGTGGCTACACCTTC. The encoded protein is CAWSVLGRGGYTF.

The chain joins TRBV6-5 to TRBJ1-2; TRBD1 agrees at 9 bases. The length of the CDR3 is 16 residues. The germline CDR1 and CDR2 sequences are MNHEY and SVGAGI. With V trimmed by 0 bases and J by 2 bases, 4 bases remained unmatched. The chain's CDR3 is CASSYSWTGANYGYTF. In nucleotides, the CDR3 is TGTGCCAGCAGTTACTCGTGGACAGGGGCAAACTATGGCTACACCTTC.

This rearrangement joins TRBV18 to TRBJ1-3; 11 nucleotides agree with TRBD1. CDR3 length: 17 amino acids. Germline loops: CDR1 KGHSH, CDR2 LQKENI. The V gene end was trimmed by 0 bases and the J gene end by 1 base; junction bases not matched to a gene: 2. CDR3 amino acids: CASSPPGQGVSGNTIYF. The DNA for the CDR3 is TGTGCCAGCTCACCACCGGGACAGGGGGTTTCTGGAAACACCATATATTTT.

The CDR3 DNA reads TGTGCCAGTAGTATCCCAGGGGTTGGCGGCTACACCTTC. Amino acids: CASSIPGVGGYTF. The chain is built from TRBV19 and TRBJ1-2; possibly TRBD1 for D (6 bases). Deletions cut 3 bases from V and 8 bases from J, with 13 bases between. The CDR3 consists of 13 residues. From germline, CDR1 is LNHDA and CDR2 SQIVND (reference sequence).

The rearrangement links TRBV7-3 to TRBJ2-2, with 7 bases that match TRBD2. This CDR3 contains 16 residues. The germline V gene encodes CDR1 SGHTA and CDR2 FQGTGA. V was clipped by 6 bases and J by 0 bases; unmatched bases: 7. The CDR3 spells CASRAPGLTNTGELFF. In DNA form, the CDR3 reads TGTGCCAGCAGAGCTCCGGGACTAACGAACACCGGGGAGCTGTTTTTT. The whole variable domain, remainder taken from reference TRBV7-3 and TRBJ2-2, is GAGVSQTPSNKVTEKGKYVELRCDPISGHTALYWYRQSLGQGPEFLIYFQGTGAADDSGLPNDRFFAVRPEGSVSTLKIQRTERGDSAVYLCASRAPGLTNTGELFFGEGSRLTVL.

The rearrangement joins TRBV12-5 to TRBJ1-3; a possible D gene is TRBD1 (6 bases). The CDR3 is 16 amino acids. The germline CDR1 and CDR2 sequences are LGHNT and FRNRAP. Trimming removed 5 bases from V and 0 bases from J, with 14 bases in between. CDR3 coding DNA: TGTGCTAGTGGTCCACCGGGACAACACTCTGGAAACACCATATATTTT. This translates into CASGPPGQHSGNTIYF.

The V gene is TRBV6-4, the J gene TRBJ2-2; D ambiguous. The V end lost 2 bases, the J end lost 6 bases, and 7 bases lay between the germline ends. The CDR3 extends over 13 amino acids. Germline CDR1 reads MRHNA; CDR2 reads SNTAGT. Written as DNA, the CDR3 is TGTGCCAGCAGTGACGCGGCATCCGGGGAGCTGTTTTTT. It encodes CASSDAASGELFF.

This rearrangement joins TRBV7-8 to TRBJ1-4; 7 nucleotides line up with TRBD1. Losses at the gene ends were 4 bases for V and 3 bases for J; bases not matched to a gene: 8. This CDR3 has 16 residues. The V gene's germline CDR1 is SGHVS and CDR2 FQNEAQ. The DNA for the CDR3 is TGTGCCAGCAGCTACCGACAGGGCATCTCTAATGAAAAACTGTTTTTT. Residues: CASSYRQGISNEKLFF. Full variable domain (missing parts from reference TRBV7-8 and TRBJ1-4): GAGVSQSPRYKVAKRGQDVALRCDPISGHVSLFWYQQALGQGPEFLTYFQNEAQLDKSGLPSDRFFAERPEGSVSTLKIQRTQQEDSAVYLCASSYRQGISNEKLFFGSGTQLSVL.

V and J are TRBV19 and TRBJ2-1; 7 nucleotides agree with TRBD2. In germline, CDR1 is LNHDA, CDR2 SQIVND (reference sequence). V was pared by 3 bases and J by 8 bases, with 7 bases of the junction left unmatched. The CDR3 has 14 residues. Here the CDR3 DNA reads TGTGCCAGTAGTATTGGACTAGAAGTTGATGAGCAGTTCTTC. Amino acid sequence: CASSIGLEVDEQFF.

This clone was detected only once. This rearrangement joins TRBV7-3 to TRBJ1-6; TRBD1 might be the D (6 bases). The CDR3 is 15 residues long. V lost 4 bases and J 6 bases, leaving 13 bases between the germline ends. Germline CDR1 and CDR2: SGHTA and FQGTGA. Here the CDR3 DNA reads TGTGCCAGCAGCTCTCAGGGGTCGCGTAATTCACCCCTCCACTTT. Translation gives CASSSQGSRNSPLHF.

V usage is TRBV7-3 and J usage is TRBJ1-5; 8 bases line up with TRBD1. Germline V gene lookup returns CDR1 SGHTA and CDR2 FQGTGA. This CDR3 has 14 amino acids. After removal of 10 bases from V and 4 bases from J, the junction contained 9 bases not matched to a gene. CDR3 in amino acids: CATESRGLNQPQHF. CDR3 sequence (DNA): TGTGCCACCGAATCCAGGGGGCTTAATCAGCCCCAGCATTTT. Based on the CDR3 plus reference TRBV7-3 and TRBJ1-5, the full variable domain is GAGVSQTPSNKVTEKGKYVELRCDPISGHTALYWYRQSLGQGPEFLIYFQGTGAADDSGLPNDRFFAVRPEGSVSTLKIQRTERGDSAVYLCATESRGLNQPQHFGDGTRLSIL.

CDR3 sequence reads: CASSLTGQSGSNGYTF. The CDR3 DNA is TGTGCCAGCAGCTTAACTGGGCAATCAGGGTCTAATGGCTACACCTTC. The chain combines TRBV7-3 with TRBJ1-2; possibly TRBD1 for D (5 bases). V lost 0 bases to trimming and J lost 6 bases, with 17 bases between them. Germline V gene data show CDR1 as SGHTA and CDR2 as FQGTGA. The CDR3 extends over 16 amino acids.

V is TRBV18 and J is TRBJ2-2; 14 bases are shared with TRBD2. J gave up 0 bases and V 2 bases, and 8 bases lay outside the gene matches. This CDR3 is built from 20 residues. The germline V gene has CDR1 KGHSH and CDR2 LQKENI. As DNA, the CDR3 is TGTGCCAGCTCACCAAGGGGACTAGCGGGAGTTGAGCCGAACACCGGGGAGCTGTTTTTT. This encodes CASSPRGLAGVEPNTGELFF.

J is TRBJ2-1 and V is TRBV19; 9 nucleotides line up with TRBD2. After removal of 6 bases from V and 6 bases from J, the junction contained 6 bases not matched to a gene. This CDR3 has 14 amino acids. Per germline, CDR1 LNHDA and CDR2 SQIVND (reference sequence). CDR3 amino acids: CASRTGTSFNEQFF. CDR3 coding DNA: TGTGCCAGTAGGACGGGGACTAGCTTCAATGAGCAGTTCTTC.